The T cell receptor (beta chain) under discussion was sequenced for a study of T cell responses to AZD1222 COVID-19 vaccine. Concerning this clone itself: An end of the junction does not agree with germline; a read error may underlie this.

Combined were second doses at about 4 or about 12 weeks. TCRdb keeps only in-frame clones here, not all; method: immunoSEQ multiplex PCR. The sample comprises 70,000 to 75,000 clones, 70% to 90% of which are singletons, and approximately 1.3% rests with the top ten. The V gene's germline CDR1 is SSHAT and CDR2 FNYEAQ (reference sequence). The CDR3 totals 15 residues. The sequences come from peripheral blood, collected 28 days after the second AZD1222 dose. This clonotype originated in an adult who received the AZD1222 COVID-19 vaccine. The rearrangement uses TRBV7-7 and TRBJ2-1, with 9 bases identical to TRBD2. CDR3 protein: CASSAGGPFLNEQFF. The CDR3 DNA reads TGTGCTAGCAGCGCGGGAGGGCCATTTTTGAATGAGCAGTTCTTC. Using reference TRBV7-7 and TRBJ2-1 for the parts outside the CDR3, the full variable domain is GAGVSQSPRYKVTKRGQDVTLRCDPISSHATLYWYQQALGQGPEFLTYFNYEAQPDKSGLPSDRFSAERPEGSISTLTIQRTEQRDSAMYRCASSAGGPFLNEQFFGPGTRLTVL.